Below, 11 T cell receptor beta chains from the same sample are listed, as sequenced in a study of cytomegalovirus exposure and HLA in healthy donors. The study ran its PCR with 60 Vbeta and 13 Jbeta primers. Sequencing used immunoSEQ multiplex PCR; TCRdb keeps in-frame clones, though not all of them. This table has hundreds of thousands of clones, roughly 82% appearing once. Input material: PBMCs. The receptors shown here come from a man between 40 and 49 years old in good health and CMV-seropositive.

This chain connects TRBV10-3 to TRBJ2-7; D unresolved. Germline-derived CDR1 and CDR2 are ENHRY and SYGVKD. The CDR3 runs 15 residues. V dropped 0 bases and J dropped 1 base, with 10 bases sitting between them. The CDR3 DNA reads as TGTGCCATCAGTGAGTCTGCAGGCACGTCCTACGAGCAGTACGTC. Its protein product is CAISESAGTSYEQYV.

The J gene is TRBJ2-2, the V gene TRBV5-6; D perhaps matches TRBD1 (5 bases). CDR3 length equals 15 residues. Germline V CDR1 and CDR2: SGHDT, YYEEEE. The V and J ends lost 0 bases and 3 bases respectively, with 9 bases between them. The CDR3 sequence: CASSLGQGHTGELFF. The CDR3 bases are TGTGCCAGCAGCTTGGGGCAGGGCCACACCGGGGAGCTGTTTTTT.

The V gene is TRBV6-5, the J gene TRBJ2-5, with TRBD1 identical over 8 bases. The tail of the sequence fits TRBJ2-7 better, so the J call may be wrong. The CDR3 sequence is 15 residues long. Germline lookup yields CDR1 MNHEY and CDR2 SVGAGI. CDR3 in DNA: TGTGCCAGCAGCCGAACCGGGACAGGATCCTACGAGCAGTACTTC. The encoded protein is CASSRTGTGSYEQYF.

A remark on this clone: One end of the junction does not line up with germline, which may come from a read error. The V call is TRBV7-9, the J call TRBJ2-2; 12 bases are shared with TRBD2. From germline, CDR1 is SEHNR and CDR2 FQNEAQ (reference sequence). The CDR3 extends over 17 amino acids. The CDR3 DNA reads TGTTCCAGCAGCTTAGGACGACTAGCGGGAGACACCGGGGAGCTGTTTTTT. Amino acid sequence: CSSSLGRLAGDTGELFF.

V and J are TRBV5-1 and TRBJ1-1; maybe TRBD1 (5 bases). CDR1 and CDR2 (germline): SGHRS, YFSETQ. The length of the CDR3 is 14 residues. Trimming took off 1 base at V and 4 bases at J, with 11 bases between the two ends. This CDR3 is CASSLTQGSTEAFF. The CDR3 DNA is TGCGCCAGCAGCTTGACCCAGGGTTCCACTGAAGCTTTCTTT.

The gene calls are TRBV5-1 and TRBJ2-2, with 9 bases that match TRBD1. The CDR3 loop spans 14 amino acids. Per the germline V gene, CDR1 is SGHRS and CDR2 is YFSETQ. J was trimmed by 4 bases and V by 4 bases; bases with no gene match: 2. The CDR3 loop is CASSEGQGTGELFF. The CDR3 DNA sequence: TGCGCCAGCAGCGAGGGACAGGGCACCGGGGAGCTGTTTTTT. Together with reference TRBV5-1 and TRBJ2-2, the CDR3 gives the full variable domain: KAGVTQTPRYLIKTRGQQVTLSCSPISGHRSVSWYQQTPGQGLQFLFEYFSETQRNKGNFPGRFSGRQFSNSRSEMNVSTLELGDSALYLCASSEGQGTGELFFGEGSRLTVL.

CDR3 in amino acids: CATSTGYQETQYF. The CDR3 bases are TGTGCCACCAGCACAGGGTACCAAGAGACCCAGTACTTC. This chain links TRBV15 with TRBJ2-5; tentative D call: TRBD1 (5 bases). CDR3 length: 13 amino acids. Trimming stripped 4 bases from V and 0 bases from J, with 6 bases between. Germline assignment: CDR1 LNHNV and CDR2 YYDKDF (reference sequence).

This chain joins TRBV30 and TRBJ2-2; possible D gene TRBD2, 6 bases. The V gene lost 3 bases and the J gene lost 8 bases, with 25 bases spanning the gap. The V gene's germline CDR1 is GTSNPN and CDR2 SVGIG (reference sequence). There are 17 residues in the CDR3. The CDR3 DNA reads as TGTGCCTGGAGAGGGGTAGCGGAGGGCCGGGGACCAGGGGAGCTGTTTTTT. Its protein product is CAWRGVAEGRGPGELFF. Filled out from reference TRBV30 and TRBJ2-2, the complete variable domain reads SQTIHQWPATLVQPVGSPLSLECTVEGTSNPNLYWYRQAAGRGLQLLFYSVGIGQISSEVPQNLSASRPQDRQFILSSKKLLLSDSGFYLCAWRGVAEGRGPGELFFGEGSRLTVL.

V is TRBV6-1 and J is TRBJ1-2; D perhaps matches TRBD1 (5 bases). V was shortened by 2 bases and J by 7 bases, with 17 bases between the two germline ends. Germline V gene sequence: CDR1 MNHNS, CDR2 SASEGT. The CDR3 sequence is 15 residues long. The CDR3 nucleotides read TGTGCCAGCAGTGAACCCGGGGGGGGAGTAACTGGCTACACCTTC. It translates to CASSEPGGGVTGYTF.

This chain uses TRBV2 with TRBJ2-1; TRBD2 might be the D (5 bases). The germline V and J ends were trimmed by 3 bases and 2 bases, with 11 bases remaining between them. CDR1 SNHLY and CDR2 FYNNEI come from the germline V gene. CDR3 length: 15 amino acids. CDR3 sequence: CASSDWSLAYNEQFF. The CDR3 bases are TGTGCCAGCAGTGACTGGTCACTAGCCTACAATGAGCAGTTCTTC.

The chain combines TRBV20-1 with TRBJ1-2; D may be TRBD1 (5 bases). The CDR3 contains 11 residues. V lost 6 bases and J lost 7, with 12 bases in between. CDR1 and CDR2 from the germline V gene are DFQATT and SNEGSKA (reference sequence). This chain's CDR3 is CSAQGALGYTF. The CDR3 nucleotides are TGCAGTGCCCAAGGGGCGCTTGGCTACACCTTC.